This T cell receptor (beta chain) was captured by sequencing in a study of cytotoxic CD8 clonotypes in ibrutinib-treated CLL (dated by TCRdb to 2020 to 2023). The study in broad terms: The cohort was composed of some ten relapsed/refractory and around 14 treatment-naive patients; IGHV unmutated status was identified in under 18 patients. Responses were partial in around 24 patients and complete in 2; after median around 68 months follow-up, roughly 14 stayed in remission and roughly twelve progressed. Response samples were taken after a median of roughly 12 months on treatment, ranging from about 6 to 36 months. An average of roughly 250,000 productive templates and tens of thousands of productive rearrangements was obtained per sample. Longitudinal samples were available for about 30% of the roughly 86 trial participants. Cryopreserved peripheral blood mononuclear cells were obtained before treatment, at response, and at either sustained remission or disease progression. Every sample from remission and from progressive disease was obtained while the patients were still on ibrutinib.

On this clone itself: What antigen it recognizes has not been identified. No much larger clonotype is one base removed from it; base qualities were not supplied.

This specimen's time point label, interpreted: about twelve months on ibrutinib. For TCR beta library preparation, around 1.8 micrograms of genomic DNA were extracted from the cryopreserved PBMCs. Longitudinal blood samples from CLL patients on ibrutinib monotherapy underwent high-throughput TCR beta sequencing. The patients were enrolled in a single-center, open-label phase 2 trial of ibrutinib monotherapy. The germline V gene (reference sequence) provides CDR1 GTSNPN and CDR2 SVGIG. The CDR3 spans 13 residues, from the cysteine through the phenylalanine. Left in the record is the CDR3 DNA by itself, 39 bases read in frame from the first base. V was cut back by 5 bases and J by 0 bases, leaving a gap of 8 bases between them. Each clonotype received, on average, 10x coverage in deep resolution sequencing performed on a MiSeq, where the target depth lay between 1 in 1 million and 1 in 200,000 T cells. TCR beta libraries were generated with the immunoSEQ hsTCRB Kit. Per the authors' processing: ImmunoSEQ Data Assistant and ImmunoSEQ Analyzer were used for data analysis, and V, D and J genes were assigned according to IMGT definitions. Clonality, with values ranging from 0 to 1, was calculated as one minus the normalized Shannon entropy of productive rearrangement frequencies. Only overrepresented clonotypes making up at least 0.05% of each patient's repertoire were included in the public clonotype analysis. Roughly 13 repertoires from age-matched healthy donors, obtained from immuneACCESS, served as clonality controls. Drawn from immuneACCESS, this table holds only the in-frame rearrangements with V and J called that TCRdb kept. Clones are partly lost; checked studies trace under half to an unresolved V gene and leave the rest unexplained. Clone size and the V and J calls come from that table; the DNA yielded D and trimming. The sample yields 45,000 to 55,000 clones; about half were counted once. About 30% of the sample goes to the ten largest clones.

What the research found in general, with its limitations: Baseline clonality was found to be higher than that of age-matched healthy donors and was strongly correlated with circulating CD8+ T-cell counts. Public clonotypes were rare and either shrank or stayed stable during treatment, and the rise in clonality at ibrutinib response reflected expansion of private clonotypes. Lymph node repertoires were not examined, and the timing of sampling was not matched between patients in sustained remission and those whose disease progressed. An increase in clonality was observed at ibrutinib response, with clonality remaining stable during sustained remission and falling back toward baseline at progression.

The sequence is built from TRBV30 and TRBJ2-1; the D segment could be TRBD2, given 6 matching bases. This clonotype was obtained from a human donor with chronic lymphocytic leukemia. Material: PBMCs, obtained after 12 months of ibrutinib treatment. The nucleotide sequence is TGTGCCTGGGGGAGGACCTCCTACAATGAGCAGTTCTTC. Its protein is CAWGRTSYNEQFF.